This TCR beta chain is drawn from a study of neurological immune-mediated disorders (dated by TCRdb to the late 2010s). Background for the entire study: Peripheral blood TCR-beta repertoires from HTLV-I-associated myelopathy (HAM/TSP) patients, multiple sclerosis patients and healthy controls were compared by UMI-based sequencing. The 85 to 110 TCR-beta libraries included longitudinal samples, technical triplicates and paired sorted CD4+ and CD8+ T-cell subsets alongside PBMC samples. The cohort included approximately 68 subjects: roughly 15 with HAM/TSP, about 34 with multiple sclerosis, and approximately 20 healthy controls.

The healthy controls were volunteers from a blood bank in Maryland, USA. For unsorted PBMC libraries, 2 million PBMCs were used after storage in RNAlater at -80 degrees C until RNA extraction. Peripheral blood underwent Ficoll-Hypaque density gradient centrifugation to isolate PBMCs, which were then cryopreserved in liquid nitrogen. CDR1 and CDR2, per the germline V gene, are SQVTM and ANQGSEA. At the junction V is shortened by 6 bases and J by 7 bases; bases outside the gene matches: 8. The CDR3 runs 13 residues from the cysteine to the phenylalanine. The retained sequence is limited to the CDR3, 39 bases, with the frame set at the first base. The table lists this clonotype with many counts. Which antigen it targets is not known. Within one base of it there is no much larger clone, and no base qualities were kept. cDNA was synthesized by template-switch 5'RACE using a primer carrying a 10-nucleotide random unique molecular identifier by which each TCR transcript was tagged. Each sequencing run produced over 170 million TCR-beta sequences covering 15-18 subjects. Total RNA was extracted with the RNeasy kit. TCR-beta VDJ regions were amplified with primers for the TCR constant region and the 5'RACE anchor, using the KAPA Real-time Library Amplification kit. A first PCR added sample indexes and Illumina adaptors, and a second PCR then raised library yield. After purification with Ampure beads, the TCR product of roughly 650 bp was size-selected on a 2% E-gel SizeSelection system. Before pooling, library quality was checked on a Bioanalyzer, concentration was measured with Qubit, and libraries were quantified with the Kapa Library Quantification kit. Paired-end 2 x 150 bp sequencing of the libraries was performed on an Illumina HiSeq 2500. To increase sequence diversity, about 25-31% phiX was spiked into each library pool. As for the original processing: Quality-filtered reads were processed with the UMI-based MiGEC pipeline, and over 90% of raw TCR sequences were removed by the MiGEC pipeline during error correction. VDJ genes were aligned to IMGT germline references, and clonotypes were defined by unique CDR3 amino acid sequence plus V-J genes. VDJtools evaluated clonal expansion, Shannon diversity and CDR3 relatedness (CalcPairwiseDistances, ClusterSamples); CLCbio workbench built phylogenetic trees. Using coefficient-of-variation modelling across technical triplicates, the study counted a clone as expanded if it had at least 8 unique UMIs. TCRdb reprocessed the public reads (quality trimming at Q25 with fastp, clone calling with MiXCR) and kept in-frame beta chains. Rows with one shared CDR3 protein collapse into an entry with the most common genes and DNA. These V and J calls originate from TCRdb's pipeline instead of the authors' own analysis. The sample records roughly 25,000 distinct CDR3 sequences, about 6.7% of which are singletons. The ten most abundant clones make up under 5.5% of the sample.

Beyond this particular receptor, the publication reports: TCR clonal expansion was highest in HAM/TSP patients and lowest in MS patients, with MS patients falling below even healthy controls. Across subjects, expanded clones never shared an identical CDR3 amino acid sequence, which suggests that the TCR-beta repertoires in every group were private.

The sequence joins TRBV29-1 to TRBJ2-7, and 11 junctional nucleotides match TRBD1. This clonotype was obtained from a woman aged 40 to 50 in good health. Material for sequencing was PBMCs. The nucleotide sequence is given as TGCAGCGTGGCGGACAGGGGGCTAAGAGAGCAGTACTTC. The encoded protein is CSVADRGLREQYF.